The clone carrying this TCR beta chain has at least ten counts. The sample is drawn from a study of blood T cell repertoires in COVID-19. Turning to the study itself: Researchers got acute and convalescent COVID-19 samples from the United States, Italy and Spain. PBMCs, B-cell-depleted T cells, or T cells were the source of the cDNA or gDNA that made up the material.

Authors' data handling: Reference gene primer amplification yielded estimated nucleated cell counts. Sequenced by immunoSEQ multiplex PCR; TCRdb stores in-frame clones only, minus some. For V, J and clone size, that table is used; D and trimming come from the DNA. Of about 180,000 clones in the sample, roughly 84% are singletons; the top ten hold roughly a tenth. This CDR3 spans 14 amino acids. The germline V and J ends were trimmed by 3 bases and 5 bases, with 15 bases remaining between them. CDR1 is SGHDT and CDR2 is YYEEEE in the germline V gene. Sequenced sample: peripheral blood. This rearrangement joins TRBV5-6 to TRBJ2-7, with a possible D match to TRBD2 (6 bases). The origin of this receptor is a woman older than 75 with active or convalescent COVID-19. CDR3 bases: TGTGCCAGCAGCTGGGGGGAATCGAGGAACGAGCAGTACTTC. It yields the protein CASSWGESRNEQYF.